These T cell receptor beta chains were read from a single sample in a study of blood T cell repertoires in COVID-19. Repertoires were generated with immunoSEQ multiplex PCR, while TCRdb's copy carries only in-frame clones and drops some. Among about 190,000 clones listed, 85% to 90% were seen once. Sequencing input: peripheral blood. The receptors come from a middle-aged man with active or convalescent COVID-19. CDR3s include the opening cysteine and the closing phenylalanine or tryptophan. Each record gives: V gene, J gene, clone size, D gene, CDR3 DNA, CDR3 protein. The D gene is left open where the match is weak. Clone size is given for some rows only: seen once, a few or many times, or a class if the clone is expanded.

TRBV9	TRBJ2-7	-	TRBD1	TGTGCCAGCAGCGTAGGGACAGGGGAAATCATCTACGAGCAGTACTTC	CASSVGTGEIIYEQYF
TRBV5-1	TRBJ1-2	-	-	TGCGCCAGCAGCTTGGCTCCGGGTACCTATGGCTACACCTTC	CASSLAPGTYGYTF
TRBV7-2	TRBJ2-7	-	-	TGTGCCAGCAACTGGGTGGCGGGGGCGTACGAGCAGTACTTC	CASNWVAGAYEQYF
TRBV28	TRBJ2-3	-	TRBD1	TGTGCCAGCAGTGGGTTTGGGACAGGAGGCACAGATACGCAGTATTTT	CASSGFGTGGTDTQYF
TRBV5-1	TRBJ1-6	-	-	TGCGCCAGCAGCTTGGTATCAGATAATTCACCCCTCCACTTT	CASSLVSDNSPLHF
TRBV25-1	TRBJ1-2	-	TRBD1	TGTGCCAGCAGTGGTGACAGGGGGGTCTATGGCTACACCTTC	CASSGDRGVYGYTF
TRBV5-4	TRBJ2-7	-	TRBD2	TGTGCCAGCAGCCCCGGGACTAGCGGGACGGAAGAGCAGTACTTC	CASSPGTSGTEEQYF
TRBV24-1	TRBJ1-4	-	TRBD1	TGTGCCACCGACAGACAGGGCCTGGCGGGACAAGAAAATGAAAAACTGTTTTTT	CATDRQGLAGQENEKLFF
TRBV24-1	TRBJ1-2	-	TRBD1	TGTGCCACCAGTGATTTGCCGGGACAGGGTAGCGATGGCTACACCTTC	CATSDLPGQGSDGYTF
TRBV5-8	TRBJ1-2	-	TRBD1	TGTGCCAGCAGCTTTACAGGGGTAGGAGGCTACACCTTC	CASSFTGVGGYTF
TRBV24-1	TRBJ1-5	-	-	TGTGCCACCAGCGGGGGGGAGCGCGCAAATCAGCCCCAGCATTTT	CATSGGERANQPQHF
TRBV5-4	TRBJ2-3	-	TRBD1	TGTGCCAGCAGCTCGACAGGGGCCACAGATACGCAGTATTTT	CASSSTGATDTQYF
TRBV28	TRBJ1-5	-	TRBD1	TGTGCCAGCGGTACTTGGACAGGGGATGGACAGCCCCAGCATTTT	CASGTWTGDGQPQHF
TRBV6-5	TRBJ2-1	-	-	TGTGCCAGCAGTTACTCGACCGGGACACTTTACAATGAGCAGTTCTTC	CASSYSTGTLYNEQFF
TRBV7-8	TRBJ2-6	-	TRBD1	TGTGCCAGCAGCCCACGGGACAGGCCCTCTGGGGCCAACGTCCTGACTTTC	CASSPRDRPSGANVLTF
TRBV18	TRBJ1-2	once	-	TGTGCCAGCTCACCAGACAGAGACTATGGCTACACCTTC	CASSPDRDYGYTF
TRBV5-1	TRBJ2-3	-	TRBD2	TGCGCCAGCAGCTTGTTAACTAGCGGGAGCACAGATACGCAGTATTTT	CASSLLTSGSTDTQYF
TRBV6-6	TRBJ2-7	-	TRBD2	TGTGCCAGCAGTGCCAAGCGGGACTCCTACGAGCAGTACTTC	CASSAKRDSYEQYF
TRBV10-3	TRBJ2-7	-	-	TGTGCCATCAGTGAGTCGACCCCCCAGGACGAGCAGTACTTC	CAISESTPQDEQYF
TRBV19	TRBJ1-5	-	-	TGTGCCAGCAGAAAAGGGGGTAGCAATCAGCCCCAGCATTTT	CASRKGGSNQPQHF
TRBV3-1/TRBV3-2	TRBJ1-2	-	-	TGTGCCAGCAGCCAAGTTCTGGCTCCCTATGGCTACACCTTC	CASSQVLAPYGYTF
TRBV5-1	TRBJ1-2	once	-	TGCGCCAGCAGCTTGGCACGGAACGAACAGGGTAACTATGGCTACACCTTC	CASSLARNEQGNYGYTF
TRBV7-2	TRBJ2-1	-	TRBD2	TGTGCCAGCAGCTTGGCTGGGCTAGCGGAATACAATGAGCAGTTCTTC	CASSLAGLAEYNEQFF
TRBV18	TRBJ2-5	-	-	-	CASSPTSLYQETQYF
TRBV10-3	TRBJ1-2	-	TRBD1	TGTGCCATCAGTGGGGGGATAGGGGACAGAGGATGCACCTTC	CAISGGIGDRGCTF
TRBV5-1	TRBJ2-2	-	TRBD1	TGCGCCAGCAGCCCAGGGGGCGCGGACACCGGGGAGCTGTTTTTT	CASSPGGADTGELFF
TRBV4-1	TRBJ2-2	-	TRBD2	TGCGCCAGCAGCCAAGATCGGCTAGCGGGGGTGAGGGCCGGGGAGCTGTTTTTT	CASSQDRLAGVRAGELFF
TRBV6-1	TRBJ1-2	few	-	TGTGCCAGCAGTGAAGATCCAGGGGATGGCTACACCTTC	CASSEDPGDGYTF
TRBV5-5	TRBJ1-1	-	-	TGTGCCAGCAGCTTGGACGGTGAAGCTTTCTTT	CASSLDGEAFF